These T cell receptor beta chains were read from a single sample in a study of blood T cell repertoires in COVID-19. Here immunoSEQ multiplex PCR was the method, and the copy in TCRdb shows in-frame clones only, minus some. The repertoire includes 200,000 to 250,000 clones, about 85% of them detected once, and around 12% sits in the top ten. The sequenced sample consisted of peripheral blood. The receptor source for this set is a woman younger than 35 who had recovered from COVID-19. Each CDR3 is given with its conserved first and last residue. A D gene is named only where the DNA matches it firmly. Expanded clones get a size class; other rows say once, few or many, or leave the size out.

J gene: TRBJ1-2
clone size: -
D gene: TRBD1
CDR3 length: 15
V gene: TRBV13
CDR3 protein: CASSLGQVGLHGYTF
CDR3 DNA: TGTGCCAGCAGCTTGGGACAGGTCGGTTTACACGGCTACACCTTC

J gene: TRBJ1-2
clone size: -
D gene: -
CDR3 length: 12
V gene: TRBV12-3/TRBV12-4
CDR3 protein: CASSLRRRGYTF
CDR3 DNA: TGTGCCAGCAGTCTGAGACGGAGGGGCTACACCTTC

J gene: TRBJ2-7
clone size: -
D gene: TRBD2
CDR3 length: 15
V gene: TRBV4-1
CDR3 protein: CASSRLAGALDEQYF
CDR3 DNA: TGCGCCAGCAGCCGCTTAGCGGGAGCCTTAGACGAGCAGTACTTC

J gene: TRBJ2-5
clone size: -
D gene: -
CDR3 length: 12
V gene: TRBV12-3/TRBV12-4
CDR3 protein: CASSRSRETQYF
CDR3 DNA: TGTGCCAGCAGCCGGAGTAGAGAGACCCAGTACTTC

J gene: TRBJ1-4
clone size: -
D gene: TRBD1
CDR3 length: 17
V gene: TRBV7-6
CDR3 protein: CASSLGTRGSSDEKLFF
CDR3 DNA: TGTGCCAGCAGCTTAGGGACCAGGGGGTCATCGGATGAAAAACTGTTTTTT

J gene: TRBJ1-2
clone size: -
D gene: -
CDR3 length: 13
V gene: TRBV3-1/TRBV3-2
CDR3 protein: CASSQVAGRGYTF
CDR3 DNA: TGTGCCAGCAGCCAAGTTGCGGGGCGAGGCTACACCTTC

J gene: TRBJ1-4
clone size: -
D gene: -
CDR3 length: 12
V gene: TRBV30
CDR3 protein: CACQDWDEKLFF
CDR3 DNA: TGTGCCTGTCAGGATTGGGATGAAAAACTGTTTTTT

J gene: TRBJ1-1
clone size: -
D gene: -
CDR3 length: 12
V gene: TRBV12-3/TRBV12-4
CDR3 protein: CASTNTNTEAFF
CDR3 DNA: TGTGCCAGCACCAACACGAACACTGAAGCTTTCTTT

J gene: TRBJ1-4
clone size: -
D gene: TRBD1
CDR3 length: 15
V gene: TRBV9
CDR3 protein: CASSPREGAGEKLFF
CDR3 DNA: TGTGCCAGCAGCCCCCGGGAGGGGGCGGGTGAAAAACTGTTTTTT

J gene: TRBJ1-1
clone size: -
D gene: -
CDR3 length: 15
V gene: TRBV9
CDR3 protein: CASSVGARGNTEAFF
CDR3 DNA: TGTGCCAGCAGCGTAGGAGCCCGGGGGAACACTGAAGCTTTCTTT

J gene: TRBJ1-3
clone size: -
D gene: -
CDR3 length: 16
V gene: TRBV7-9
CDR3 protein: CASSPRVGTSGNTIYF
CDR3 DNA: TGTGCCAGCAGCCCTAGAGTCGGTACCTCTGGAAACACCATATATTTT

J gene: TRBJ2-7
clone size: -
D gene: -
CDR3 length: 12
V gene: TRBV5-3
CDR3 protein: CARSARLYEQYF
CDR3 DNA: TGTGCCAGAAGCGCACGTCTATACGAGCAGTACTTC

J gene: TRBJ2-1
clone size: -
D gene: TRBD2
CDR3 length: 15
V gene: TRBV7-9
CDR3 protein: CASSLGSGTYNEQFF
CDR3 DNA: TGTGCCAGCAGCCTTGGCAGCGGGACCTACAATGAGCAGTTCTTC

J gene: TRBJ2-7
clone size: -
D gene: -
CDR3 length: 17
V gene: TRBV13
CDR3 protein: CASLSSQRPGGVWEQYF
CDR3 DNA: TGTGCCAGCCTTTCTAGCCAACGACCGGGCGGTGTGTGGGAGCAGTACTTC

J gene: TRBJ2-1
clone size: once
D gene: TRBD2
CDR3 length: 15
V gene: TRBV9
CDR3 protein: CASSTSGLAGREQFF
CDR3 DNA: TGTGCCAGCAGTACCTCGGGACTAGCGGGAAGGGAGCAGTTCTTC